The rows below give T cell receptor beta chains drawn from one sample of a study of breast tumors, draining lymph nodes, adjacent tissues. Via MiXCR, TCRdb re-called the multiplex PCR reads, giving one row per CDR3 protein. Of around 230,000 distinct CDR3 sequences listed, 30% to 35% are singletons. The sequenced sample consisted of axillary lymph node tissue. The receptors stem from a female donor with breast cancer. Some clones in this sample may be carry-over from other donors' samples. Both conserved end residues are part of each CDR3. D genes are given only for firm matches. Only some rows state a clone size, as once, few, many or a class for expanded clones.

v_call: TRBV12-3/TRBV12-4; clone_size: NA; d_call: NA; j_call: TRBJ1-2; cdr3_nt: TGTGCCAGCAGTTTTTTGTTCAGTGGGTCCACCTTC; cdr3_aa: CASSFLFSGSTF
v_call: TRBV18; clone_size: NA; d_call: TRBD2; j_call: TRBJ2-7; cdr3_nt: TGTGCCAGCTCACCACACGGGGGGGACACCGGGGAGCAGTACTTC; cdr3_aa: CASSPHGGDTGEQYF
v_call: TRBV19; clone_size: NA; d_call: TRBD1; j_call: TRBJ1-6; cdr3_nt: TGTGCCAGTAGTTCGATAAACCGGGACAGGGGGTATTCACCCCTCCACTTT; cdr3_aa: CASSSINRDRGYSPLHF
v_call: TRBV20-1; clone_size: many; d_call: NA; j_call: TRBJ1-6; cdr3_nt: TGCAGTGCCCCGGACAGAGATTCACCCCCCCACTTT; cdr3_aa: CSAPDRDSPPHF
v_call: TRBV19; clone_size: NA; d_call: NA; j_call: TRBJ1-4; cdr3_nt: TGTGCCAGTAGTCCCACGGCAGGCTCTGGAAAACTGTTTTTT; cdr3_aa: CASSPTAGSGKLFF
v_call: TRBV7-9; clone_size: few; d_call: TRBD1; j_call: TRBJ2-4; cdr3_nt: TGTGCCAGCAGCCCAGGGACAGGGAATGGAAACATTCAGTACTTC; cdr3_aa: CASSPGTGNGNIQYF
v_call: TRBV7-2; clone_size: many; d_call: TRBD1; j_call: TRBJ1-5; cdr3_nt: TGTGCCAGCAGCTCCCGGACAGGGGGCGTGCAGCCCCAGCATTTT; cdr3_aa: CASSSRTGGVQPQHF
v_call: TRBV20-1; clone_size: many; d_call: TRBD2; j_call: TRBJ2-5; cdr3_nt: TGCAGTGCTAGTTTGCGGGAGGGCCAAGAGACCCAGTACTTC; cdr3_aa: CSASLREGQETQYF
v_call: TRBV7-3; clone_size: once; d_call: TRBD1; j_call: TRBJ2-5; cdr3_nt: TGTGCCAGCAGCCTCACGACAGGGGGTCTCGAGACCCAGTACTTC; cdr3_aa: CASSLTTGGLETQYF
v_call: TRBV5-1; clone_size: few; d_call: NA; j_call: TRBJ2-5; cdr3_nt: TGCGCCAGCAGCTCTGGGGACCAAGAGACCCAGTACTTC; cdr3_aa: CASSSGDQETQYF
v_call: TRBV4-2; clone_size: many; d_call: TRBD1; j_call: TRBJ2-3; cdr3_nt: TGTGCCAGCAGCCCTGTCCCGGGACAGGGTGGTACGCAGTATTTT; cdr3_aa: CASSPVPGQGGTQYF
v_call: TRBV12-3/TRBV12-4; clone_size: many; d_call: NA; j_call: TRBJ2-7; cdr3_nt: TGTGCCAGCAGTGCGGCGAGGGCCTCGGTGGAGCAGTACTTC; cdr3_aa: CASSAARASVEQYF
v_call: TRBV15; clone_size: NA; d_call: NA; j_call: TRBJ2-5; cdr3_nt: TGTGCCACCAGCAGAGATCGACTCGACAGGGAGACCCAGTACTTC; cdr3_aa: CATSRDRLDRETQYF
v_call: TRBV2; clone_size: many; d_call: NA; j_call: TRBJ2-7; cdr3_nt: TGTGCCAGCAGTTCAGGGGTAAGCTACGAGCAGTACTTC; cdr3_aa: CASSSGVSYEQYF
v_call: TRBV7-8; clone_size: many; d_call: NA; j_call: TRBJ2-7; cdr3_nt: TGTGCCAGCAGCTTAGTAGCCGGGGTAGACTACGAGCAGTACTTC; cdr3_aa: CASSLVAGVDYEQYF
v_call: TRBV29-1; clone_size: once; d_call: NA; j_call: TRBJ1-2; cdr3_nt: TGCAGCGTTGACAGGGGCTACACCTTC; cdr3_aa: CSVDRGYTF
v_call: TRBV5-1; clone_size: few; d_call: NA; j_call: TRBJ2-1; cdr3_nt: TGCGCCAGCAACCGGAGCCGGGGGGGACAGGCCTACAATGAGCAGTTCTTC; cdr3_aa: CASNRSRGGQAYNEQFF
v_call: TRBV4-1; clone_size: many; d_call: TRBD1; j_call: TRBJ2-7; cdr3_nt: TGCGCCAGCAGCCAGGAGGGGACAGGGTTCTACGAGCAGTACTTC; cdr3_aa: CASSQEGTGFYEQYF
v_call: TRBV10-1; clone_size: NA; d_call: TRBD2; j_call: TRBJ2-1; cdr3_nt: TGCGCCAGCAGTGATGTGGGGGGGGCCTACAATGAGCAGTTCTTC; cdr3_aa: CASSDVGGAYNEQFF
v_call: TRBV11-1; clone_size: once; d_call: TRBD1; j_call: TRBJ1-4; cdr3_nt: TGTGCCAGCAGCCCCTGGACAGGGGGGCAGGAAAAACTGTTTTTT; cdr3_aa: CASSPWTGGQEKLFF
v_call: TRBV6-4; clone_size: many; d_call: NA; j_call: TRBJ2-5; cdr3_nt: TGTGCCAGCAGTGGGGGCTACAGGGAGGATCAAGAGACCCAGTACTTC; cdr3_aa: CASSGGYREDQETQYF
v_call: TRBV20-1; clone_size: NA; d_call: NA; j_call: TRBJ1-4; cdr3_nt: TGCAGTGCTAGCTCAGGGGAGAATGAAAAACTGTTTTTT; cdr3_aa: CSASSGENEKLFF
v_call: TRBV20-1; clone_size: many; d_call: NA; j_call: TRBJ2-1; cdr3_nt: TGCAGTGCTAGAGGACTCGGGACTGCCTCCTACAATGAGCAGTTCTTC; cdr3_aa: CSARGLGTASYNEQFF
v_call: TRBV13; clone_size: many; d_call: NA; j_call: TRBJ2-3; cdr3_nt: TGTGCCAGCAGCTTAGGAGTGGGAGACGGGACAGATACGCAGTATTTT; cdr3_aa: CASSLGVGDGTDTQYF
v_call: TRBV20-1; clone_size: NA; d_call: NA; j_call: TRBJ2-3; cdr3_nt: TGCAGTGCTAGGGGCCCTCTGTTCACAGATACGCAGTATTTT; cdr3_aa: CSARGPLFTDTQYF
v_call: TRBV9; clone_size: many; d_call: TRBD2; j_call: TRBJ2-7; cdr3_nt: TGTGCCAGCAGCATCGGACTAGGTCGCGACGAGCAGTACTTC; cdr3_aa: CASSIGLGRDEQYF
v_call: TRBV19; clone_size: many; d_call: NA; j_call: TRBJ2-2; cdr3_nt: TGTGCCAGTAAGGTTAATTCGGACACCGGGGAGCTGTTTTTT; cdr3_aa: CASKVNSDTGELFF
v_call: TRBV19; clone_size: NA; d_call: NA; j_call: TRBJ1-5; cdr3_nt: TGTGCCAGTAGCCCCTCGACCGGGCACGGCAATCAGCCCCAGCATTTT; cdr3_aa: CASSPSTGHGNQPQHF
v_call: TRBV5-1; clone_size: many; d_call: NA; j_call: TRBJ2-7; cdr3_nt: TGCGCCAGCAGCCAGACGACCGGACAGCCCTCCTACGAGCAGTACTTC; cdr3_aa: CASSQTTGQPSYEQYF
v_call: TRBV5-4; clone_size: NA; d_call: TRBD1; j_call: TRBJ2-5; cdr3_nt: TGTGCCAGCAGCAAAAGACAGGGGGCGGATGAGACCCAGTACTTC; cdr3_aa: CASSKRQGADETQYF
v_call: TRBV29-1; clone_size: many; d_call: NA; j_call: TRBJ2-1; cdr3_nt: TGCAGCGCCAGACCACCGGGACTTCAAAATGAGCAGTTCTTC; cdr3_aa: CSARPPGLQNEQFF
v_call: TRBV13; clone_size: few; d_call: TRBD1; j_call: TRBJ1-2; cdr3_nt: TGTGCCAGCAGTCTCGGACAGGGGGCGCATGGCTACACCTTC; cdr3_aa: CASSLGQGAHGYTF
v_call: TRBV7-2; clone_size: many; d_call: TRBD1; j_call: TRBJ2-2; cdr3_nt: TGTGCCAGCAGTCTAACAGGGGGCCGGAATACTTACACCGGGGAGCTGTTTTTT; cdr3_aa: CASSLTGGRNTYTGELFF
v_call: TRBV25-1; clone_size: many; d_call: NA; j_call: TRBJ2-7; cdr3_nt: TGTGCCAGCAGTGAATCATGGGGCTCCTACGAGCAGTACTTC; cdr3_aa: CASSESWGSYEQYF
v_call: TRBV2; clone_size: many; d_call: NA; j_call: TRBJ1-2; cdr3_nt: TGTGCCAGCAGTGAGACAAGGGGTGGCTACACCTTC; cdr3_aa: CASSETRGGYTF
v_call: TRBV4-3; clone_size: many; d_call: NA; j_call: TRBJ2-3; cdr3_nt: TGCGCCAGCAGCCAAGCAACGACACTTGCCACAGATACGCAGTATTTT; cdr3_aa: CASSQATTLATDTQYF
v_call: TRBV7-2; clone_size: many; d_call: NA; j_call: TRBJ1-6; cdr3_nt: TGTGCCAGCAGCCTCTTAAGGGCAGCGTTGAGGGGGAATTCACCCCTCCACTTT; cdr3_aa: CASSLLRAALRGNSPLHF
v_call: TRBV6-6; clone_size: many; d_call: NA; j_call: TRBJ1-2; cdr3_nt: TGTGCCAGCAGTTTCAACGACAGGACATTCTATGGCTACACCTTC; cdr3_aa: CASSFNDRTFYGYTF
v_call: TRBV6-5; clone_size: many; d_call: NA; j_call: TRBJ2-2; cdr3_nt: TGTGCCAGCAGTATACAGAACACCGGGGAGCTGTTTTTT; cdr3_aa: CASSIQNTGELFF
v_call: TRBV6-4; clone_size: many; d_call: NA; j_call: TRBJ2-1; cdr3_nt: TGTGCCAGCAGTGACTCGGGTAATGAGCAGTTCTTC; cdr3_aa: CASSDSGNEQFF
v_call: TRBV7-3; clone_size: many; d_call: NA; j_call: TRBJ2-5; cdr3_nt: TGTGCCAGCAGTGATAACGGGTACCTCCAAGAGACCCAGTACTTC; cdr3_aa: CASSDNGYLQETQYF
v_call: TRBV15; clone_size: few; d_call: NA; j_call: TRBJ1-1; cdr3_nt: TGTGCCACCAGCAGAGAGAGCGGCACTGAAGCTTTCTTT; cdr3_aa: CATSRESGTEAFF
v_call: TRBV9; clone_size: many; d_call: NA; j_call: TRBJ1-3; cdr3_nt: TGTGCCAGCAGCGTCCCGGCAGCAGGAAACACCATATATTTT; cdr3_aa: CASSVPAAGNTIYF
v_call: TRBV7-9; clone_size: once; d_call: TRBD1; j_call: TRBJ2-2; cdr3_nt: TGTGCCAGCATTGGTGGACAGGGCAATTACCGGAACACCGGGGAGCTGTTTTTT; cdr3_aa: CASIGGQGNYRNTGELFF
v_call: TRBV19; clone_size: many; d_call: NA; j_call: TRBJ1-6; cdr3_nt: TGTGCCAGTAGTGCCCCGATCAGGAGTTCCTATAATTCACCCCTCCACTTT; cdr3_aa: CASSAPIRSSYNSPLHF
v_call: TRBV11-2; clone_size: NA; d_call: NA; j_call: TRBJ2-7; cdr3_nt: TGTGCCAGCAGCTTAGGGCAGGGGCTACGGGAGCAGTACTTC; cdr3_aa: CASSLGQGLREQYF
v_call: TRBV20-1; clone_size: many; d_call: TRBD2; j_call: TRBJ2-3; cdr3_nt: TGCAGTGCTAGAGGACTAGCGGGGGGGCGTCAAGATACGCAGTATTTT; cdr3_aa: CSARGLAGGRQDTQYF
v_call: TRBV7-2; clone_size: many; d_call: NA; j_call: TRBJ2-3; cdr3_nt: TGTGCCAGCAGCCGGGAGTACCCCACAGATACGCAGTATTTT; cdr3_aa: CASSREYPTDTQYF
v_call: TRBV20-1; clone_size: many; d_call: NA; j_call: TRBJ2-1; cdr3_nt: TGCAGTGCTAGCAAGAGGGTGGAGATTGGTGAGCAGTTCTTC; cdr3_aa: CSASKRVEIGEQFF
v_call: TRBV20-1; clone_size: many; d_call: NA; j_call: TRBJ2-7; cdr3_nt: TGCAGTGCCAAGGGACTTAGCGACTACGAGCAGTACTTC; cdr3_aa: CSAKGLSDYEQYF
v_call: TRBV19; clone_size: NA; d_call: NA; j_call: TRBJ1-6; cdr3_nt: TGTGCCAGTAGTTTGCCCCACACTGGGTCACCCCTCCACTTT; cdr3_aa: CASSLPHTGSPLHF
v_call: TRBV12-3/TRBV12-4; clone_size: NA; d_call: NA; j_call: TRBJ1-6; cdr3_nt: TGTGCCAGCAGTTTAGATGCGGTGAGGTCACCCCTCCACTTT; cdr3_aa: CASSLDAVRSPLHF